This passage covers 2 T cell receptor beta chains from one sample sequenced in a study of CD8+CD57+ T cells in acquired aplastic anemia. Those patients picked for sequencing had displayed CD8+CD57+ cell expansion on flow cytometry. The use of genomic DNA as template underpinned the TCR beta VDJ and CDR3 profiling. Via MiXCR, TCRdb re-called the reads, giving one row per CDR3 protein. This sample has approximately 470,000 distinct CDR3 sequences, with about a third found just once. Sequencing input: sorted CD4+, CD8+, or CD8+CD57+ T cells (not recorded which) from PBMCs. The receptors shown here come from a human donor with aplastic anemia.

This sequence joins TRBV4-2 and TRBJ2-5; 9 bases are shared with TRBD1. This CDR3 has 14 amino acids. The V and J ends lost 4 bases and 5 bases, in that order; junction bases with no gene match: 5. The germline gives CDR1 LGHNA, CDR2 YNFKEQ. The CDR3 sequence is CASSPDRGRETQYF. The CDR3 coding sequence is TGTGCCAGCAGCCCTGACAGGGGGAGGGAGACCCAGTACTTC.

On this clonotype itself: Germline is not matched at one junction end, which may reflect a read error. The gene calls are TRBV19 and TRBJ2-5; possible D gene TRBD2, 5 bases. CDR3 length: 14 residues. Per the germline V gene, CDR1 is LNHDA and CDR2 is SQIVND (reference sequence). The CDR3 bases are TGTGCCAGTAGAACCTCCGGGGTGAAAGAGGCCCAGTACTTC. Encoded protein: CASRTSGVKEAQYF. The full variable domain, its missing parts supplied by reference TRBV19 and TRBJ2-5, is DGGITQSPKYLFRKEGQNVTLSCEQNLNHDAMYWYRQDPGQGLRLIYYSQIVNDFQKGDIAEGYSVSREKKESFPLTVTSAQKNPTAFYLCASRTSGVKEAQYFGPGTRLLVL.